The rows below give T cell receptor beta chains drawn from one sample of a study of beta chain features in type 1 diabetes. TCRdb's copy holds only in-frame clones and misses some; the assay was immunoSEQ multiplex PCR. The table records fewer than 200,000 clones, about 13% of them present only once. Sequenced: central memory CD4+ T cells from blood. The receptors were gathered from a woman aged 18-29 years in good health. The conserved cysteine and the conserved F or W are not part of the CDR3 here.

SGGLAGTDTQY | TRBV29-1
ASSMGLSYEQY | TRBV7-6
ASSLAAAGVAYEQY | TRBV7-2
AISDTGTSGGYEQY | TRBV10-3
ASSVVPGSSYEQY | TRBV9
ASNREGLAGEQF | TRBV11-1
ASSERRVENIQY | TRBV25-1
AISDPGFANTEAF | TRBV10-3
ASSLAVGQGSTDTQY | TRBV5-1
SAGIGGAGTEAF | TRBV29-1
ASSLNGASGSRETQY | TRBV27
ASSAGQRSEKLF | TRBV7-9
ASSRAGTSGTPATDTQY | TRBV4-2
PRRSNYGYT | TRBV27
ASSEARLGAGSNEQF | TRBV2
ASSYRTGSKNIQY | TRBV7-3
ASSFGHQNNEQF | TRBV7-2
ASSLRHLSVYNEQF | TRBV7-2
ASYSDRGSKETQY | TRBV28
ASTSGVGGRRDTQY | TRBV7-2
ASSPRPGSAYEQY | TRBV7-2
ASSLDRGRTEAF | TRBV7-9
ASSPRGEKLF | TRBV7-2
ASGWTGGAYGYT | TRBV7-9
ASSEGTRLKDTQY | TRBV7-2
AISDSTSGKDTQY | TRBV10-3
ASTLAGGSYEQY | TRBV7-9
SASGLVAYEQY | TRBV29-1
ASSLGLTGELF | TRBV27
ASSRTGQNTEAF | TRBV9
ASSSGRNTRTDTQY | TRBV7-9
ASSVRQGVNYGYT | TRBV2
ASSFSGTDTQY | TRBV5-1
ASSLGDREDEQF | TRBV5-1
AWSQSQGLSYT | TRBV30
ASSARDSLPGELF | TRBV19
ASSPPRTGVKTQY | TRBV13
ASSYAGYGYT | TRBV6-5
ASSSNDRLDGYT | TRBV27
ASSPASSGANVLT | TRBV6-6
ASSAPGTKTETQY | TRBV28
ASSLKTAGSHEQY | TRBV7-9
AWSVTGVKYEQY | TRBV30
SVERSQETQY | TRBV29-1
ASSFRDEQF | TRBV7-2
ASSFLGQDLYGYT | TRBV28
ASRSDREGETQY | TRBV27